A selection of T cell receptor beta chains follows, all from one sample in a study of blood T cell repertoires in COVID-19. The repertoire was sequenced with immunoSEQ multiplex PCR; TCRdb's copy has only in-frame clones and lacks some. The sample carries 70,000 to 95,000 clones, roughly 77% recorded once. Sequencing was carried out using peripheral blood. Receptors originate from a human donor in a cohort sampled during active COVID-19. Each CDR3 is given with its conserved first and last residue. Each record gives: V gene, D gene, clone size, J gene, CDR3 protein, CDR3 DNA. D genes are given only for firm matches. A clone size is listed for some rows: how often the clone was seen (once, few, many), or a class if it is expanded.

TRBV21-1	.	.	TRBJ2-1	CASSPLAGTSGGFAYNEQFF	TGTGCCAGCAGCCCTCTAGCCGGGACTAGCGGGGGGTTCGCCTACAATGAGCAGTTCTTC
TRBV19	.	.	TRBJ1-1	CASRTGRRTEAFF	TGTGCCAGTAGAACGGGGAGGAGGACTGAAGCTTTCTTT
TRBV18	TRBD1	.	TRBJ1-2	CASSPRIGQGRNYGYTF	TGTGCCAGCTCACCTCGGATCGGACAGGGGAGAAACTATGGCTACACCTTC
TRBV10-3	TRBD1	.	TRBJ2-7	CAINSGQGFSYEQYF	TGTGCCATCAACTCCGGACAGGGGTTCTCCTACGAGCAGTACTTC
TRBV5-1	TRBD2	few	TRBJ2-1	CASSLGASGGLNEQFF	TGCGCCAGCAGCTTGGGGGCTAGCGGGGGCCTAAATGAGCAGTTCTTC
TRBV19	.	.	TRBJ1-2	CASSISDSIRSYGYTF	TGTGCCAGTAGTATTTCGGACAGTATTCGATCCTATGGCTACACCTTC
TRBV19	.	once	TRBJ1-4	CASSPTGDRDEKLFF	TGTGCCAGTAGTCCCACGGGGGATCGCGATGAAAAACTGTTTTTT
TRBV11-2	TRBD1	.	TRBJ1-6	CASSLEGTGGSPLHF	TGTGCCAGCAGCTTAGAGGGGACAGGGGGTTCACCCCTCCACTTT
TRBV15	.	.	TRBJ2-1	CATSSTGYSGNEQFF	TGTGCCACCAGCTCTACAGGATATAGCGGCAATGAGCAGTTCTTC
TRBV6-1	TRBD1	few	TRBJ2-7	CASSERGRSYEQYF	TGTGCCAGCAGTGAAAGGGGGCGGTCCTACGAGCAGTACTTC
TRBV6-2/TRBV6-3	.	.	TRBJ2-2	CASSYSRSRLVLVRTGELFF	TGTGCCAGCAGTTACTCGCGAAGTCGACTAGTACTCGTCCGGACCGGGGAGCTGTTTTTT
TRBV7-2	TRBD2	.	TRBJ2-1	CASSLGGSGGYNEQFF	TGTGCCAGCAGCTTAGGTGGTAGCGGGGGGTACAATGAGCAGTTCTTC
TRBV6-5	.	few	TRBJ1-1	CASSHEINTEAFF	TGTGCCAGCAGTCACGAGATTAACACTGAAGCTTTCTTT